One and the same sample provided the 26 T cell receptor beta chains below, sequenced in a study of OX40 agonist ivuxolimab in advanced cancers. The method was immunoSEQ multiplex PCR; TCRdb's version includes in-frame clones alone and lacks a portion of them. The sample includes some 81,000 clones, around 86% of them seen just once. Specimen: CD4+ or CD8+ T cells sorted from blood, collected in a trial of the OX40 agonist ivuxolimab. The receptors derive from an adult with an advanced solid tumor such as melanoma, head and neck, liver or kidney cancer.

The gene calls are TRBV11-1 and TRBJ2-7, with D unresolved. This CDR3 has 14 amino acids. Germline-derived CDR1 and CDR2 are SGHAT and FQDESV (reference sequence). V shed 3 bases and J shed 3 bases, with 12 bases lying between them. The CDR3 loop reads CASSFGSGVYEQYF. The CDR3 coding sequence is TGTGCCAGCAGCTTCGGTTCTGGGGTCTACGAGCAGTACTTC.

V is TRBV28 and J is TRBJ2-7; 8 bases line up with TRBD1. V dropped 5 bases and J dropped 6; count of bases not matched to a gene: 6. Germline V gene sequence: CDR1 MDHEN, CDR2 SYDVKM. This CDR3 is 13 amino acids long. CDR3 DNA sequence: TGTGCCAGCAGTCCCGTACAGGGGGTCGAGCAGTACTTC. It translates to CASSPVQGVEQYF.

V and J are TRBV28 and TRBJ2-7, with D unresolved. V was cut by 3 bases and J by 6 bases, with 6 bases left in between. The CDR3 length is 11 residues. Looked up from germline, CDR1 is MDHEN and CDR2 is SYDVKM. CDR3 in amino acids: CASSLVIEQYF. The CDR3 DNA reads TGTGCCAGCAGTTTGGTTATCGAGCAGTACTTC.

The rearrangement uses TRBV10-1 and TRBJ1-2; TRBD1 matches at 8 bases. Per the germline V gene, CDR1 is WNHNN and CDR2 is SYGVQD (reference sequence). Unmatched junction bases numbered 7, after V lost 4 bases and J lost 6 bases. This CDR3 is 14 amino acids long. CDR3 in DNA: TGCGCCAGCAGTGCACGAACAGGGGGAGATGGCTACACCTTC. Amino acid sequence: CASSARTGGDGYTF.

As to this clone: A read error may account for a junction end that differs from germline. The V and J genes are TRBV6-6 and TRBJ1-2; 7 bases map to TRBD1. CDR3 length equals 11 residues. Germline values: CDR1 MNHNY, CDR2 SVGAGI (reference sequence). DNA of the CDR3: TGTGCCAGCAGTTATTCCGGGACAGTGCACTTC. It yields the protein CASSYSGTVHF.

V gene TRBV7-9 combines with J gene TRBJ2-3, with TRBD2 matching 8 bases. CDR3 length equals 19 residues. Germline-derived CDR1 and CDR2 are SEHNR and FQNEAQ (reference sequence). V lost 3 bases, J lost 6 bases, and 20 bases stayed unmatched. CDR3: CASSFAPGLGFEHKDTQYF. The CDR3 DNA sequence: TGTGCCAGCAGCTTTGCGCCGGGACTAGGGTTCGAACACAAGGATACGCAGTATTTT.

The chain has TRBV27 and TRBJ2-7; TRBD1 matches at 7 bases. V dropped 6 bases and J dropped 4; count of bases not matched to a gene: 6. Looked up from germline, CDR1 is MNHEY and CDR2 is SMNVEV (reference sequence). This CDR3 is built from 13 residues. The DNA of the CDR3 is TGTGCCAGCAGACGGGACAGCCGGTACGAGCAGTACTTC. The encoded protein is CASRRDSRYEQYF.

This CDR3 reads CASRRQGAGQPQHF. The CDR3 DNA is TGTGCCAGCAGGAGACAGGGGGCTGGTCAGCCCCAGCATTTT. V and J are TRBV6-1 and TRBJ1-5; 10 bases line up with TRBD1. The germline V gene has CDR1 MNHNS and CDR2 SASEGT. This CDR3 has 14 residues. V shed 6 bases and J 6 bases; nucleotides not matched to a gene: 5.

This chain connects TRBV10-2 to TRBJ2-3; the D gene is possibly TRBD1 (7 bases). The CDR3 covers 16 residues. Germline loops: CDR1 WSHSY, CDR2 SAAADI. The V gene lost 6 bases and the J gene lost 4 bases, with 20 bases spanning the gap. CDR3 sequence: CASRGGGPQGADTQYF. Here the CDR3 DNA reads TGCGCCAGCAGGGGGGGAGGCCCCCAGGGGGCAGATACGCAGTATTTT.

The V gene is TRBV27, the J gene TRBJ1-6; D unresolved. Germline CDR1 is MNHEY and CDR2 is SMNVEV (reference sequence). V lost 1 base to trimming and J lost 0 bases, with 16 bases between them. The CDR3 sequence is 19 residues long. The CDR3, as DNA: TGTGCCAGCAGTTTATATGCCGCCAGCCTAAGCTCCTATAATTCACCCCTCCACTTT. This translates into CASSLYAASLSSYNSPLHF.

The chain links TRBV28 to TRBJ1-1; 8 bases map to TRBD1. The CDR3 covers 10 residues. Germline V gene data show CDR1 as MDHEN and CDR2 as SYDVKM. Unmatched junction bases numbered 5, after V lost 7 bases and J lost 13 bases. The CDR3 DNA reads TGTGCCAGCAATAGACAGGGGTTTTTCTTT. Amino acids: CASNRQGFFF.

The chain links TRBV27 to TRBJ2-7, with 7 nucleotides matching TRBD1. Trimming removed 2 bases from V and 3 bases from J; junction bases left unmatched: 7. Germline CDR1 MNHEY, CDR2 SMNVEV (reference sequence). CDR3 length: 15 residues. The CDR3 nucleotides read TGTGCCAGCAGTTTAACCGGGACAGAGGGCTACGAGCAGTACTTC. It encodes CASSLTGTEGYEQYF.

The V call is TRBV10-3, the J call TRBJ2-1; D possibly matches TRBD1 or TRBD2 (5 bases each). The CDR3 contains 14 residues. Germline lookup yields CDR1 ENHRY and CDR2 SYGVKD. V was clipped by 7 bases and J by 5 bases, with 15 bases between them. Here the CDR3 reads CAITQSRGNNEQFF. The CDR3, as DNA: TGTGCCATCACGCAGTCTCGGGGCAACAATGAGCAGTTCTTC.

This chain joins TRBV5-6 and TRBJ2-5; 7 nucleotides agree with TRBD1. After removal of 6 bases from V and 9 bases from J, the junction contained 11 bases not matched to a gene. CDR1 and CDR2 (germline): SGHDT, YYEEEE. The CDR3 covers 13 residues. CDR3 DNA sequence: TGTGCCAGCACCACGGACAGGCCTGGGGCCCAGTACTTC. This gives the protein CASTTDRPGAQYF.

The V call is TRBV7-2, the J call TRBJ2-7; 8 bases are shared with TRBD1. Unmatched junction bases numbered 8, after V lost 4 bases and J lost 3 bases. CDR3 size: 15 residues. Per the germline V gene, CDR1 is SGHTA and CDR2 is FQGNSA. CDR3 in amino acids: CASSSSADRGYEQYF. The CDR3 nucleotides read TGTGCCAGCAGCTCAAGCGCTGACAGGGGCTACGAGCAGTACTTC.

There are a few counts of this clone. This sequence joins TRBV27 and TRBJ1-2, with D perhaps matching TRBD1 (5 bases). Per germline, CDR1 MNHEY and CDR2 SMNVEV (reference sequence). CDR3 size: 13 residues. Between the trimmed V and J ends, which lost 3 bases and 7 bases, there was a span of 12 bases. The chain's CDR3 is CASSFRQGVGYTF. The CDR3 DNA sequence: TGTGCCAGCAGTTTCCGGCAGGGTGTTGGCTACACCTTC.

Only a few counts were recorded for this clone. The chain recombines TRBV25-1 with TRBJ2-7, with D tentatively TRBD1 (6 bases). Between the trimmed V and J ends, which lost 3 bases and 10 bases, there was a span of 13 bases. The CDR3 sequence is 12 residues long. Germline V gives CDR1 MGHDK, CDR2 SYGVNS. CDR3 nucleotide sequence: TGTGCCAGCAGTGATTTTAACAGGGATCAGTACTTC. Amino acid sequence: CASSDFNRDQYF.

The rearrangement joins TRBV2 to TRBJ2-1; 13 bases are shared with TRBD2. This CDR3 has 19 amino acids. Germline V gives CDR1 SNHLY, CDR2 FYNNEI. With V trimmed by 5 bases and J by 0 bases, 10 bases remained unmatched. For the CDR3, the DNA is TGTGCCAGCAGTCCGCGGGGGACTAGCGGGGTGAGCTCCTACAATGAGCAGTTCTTC. The encoded protein is CASSPRGTSGVSSYNEQFF.

The CDR3 DNA follows: TGTGCCAGTAGTGAGTCACCGGCCGGGGAGCTGTTTTTT. It encodes CASSESPAGELFF. The chain uses TRBV19 and TRBJ2-2; unclear D gene. The CDR3 runs 13 residues. Germline V lookup: CDR1 LNHDA, CDR2 SQIVND (reference sequence). Deletions cut 5 bases from V and 6 bases from J, with 10 bases between. The full variable domain, with the rest looked up from reference TRBV19 and TRBJ2-2, is DGGITQSPKYLFRKEGQNVTLSCEQNLNHDAMYWYRQDPGQGLRLIYYSQIVNDFQKGDIAEGYSVSREKKESFPLTVTSAQKNPTAFYLCASSESPAGELFFGEGSRLTVL.

The gene calls are TRBV10-3 and TRBJ2-1; no reliable D call. Germline CDR1 and CDR2: ENHRY and SYGVKD. V shed 8 bases and J shed 7 bases, with 6 bases lying between them. The CDR3 length is 10 residues. The CDR3 nucleotides read TGTGCCATCGGTGGGAATGAGCAGTTCTTC. Translation gives CAIGGNEQFF.

The V call is TRBV7-9, the J call TRBJ2-2, with 9 bases aligning to TRBD1. This CDR3 is built from 15 residues. After removal of 3 bases from V and 4 bases from J, the junction contained 3 bases not matched to a gene. CDR1 SEHNR and CDR2 FQNEAQ come from the germline V gene (reference sequence). CDR3 amino acids: CASSLGQGPTGELFF. The CDR3 DNA reads TGTGCCAGCAGCTTGGGACAGGGTCCCACCGGGGAGCTGTTTTTT.

CDR3 sequence (DNA): TGTGCCAGCAGTTTTGGACAGGGTAATTCACCCCTCCACTTT. Translation gives CASSFGQGNSPLHF. The J gene is TRBJ1-6, the V gene TRBV28; 8 nucleotides line up with TRBD1. V lost 3 bases and J lost 6; bases outside the gene matches: 1. Germline V lookup: CDR1 MDHEN, CDR2 SYDVKM. The CDR3 is 14 amino acids. Supplemented by reference TRBV28 and TRBJ1-6, the full variable domain reads DVKVTQSSRYLVKRTGEKVFLECVQDMDHENMFWYRQDPGLGLRLIYFSYDVKMKEKGDIPEGYSVSREKKERFSLILESASTNQTSMYLCASSFGQGNSPLHFGNGTRLTVT.

This clone was observed a single time. This chain uses TRBV11-3 with TRBJ2-7, with unresolved D. CDR3 length equals 13 residues. V lost 0 bases, J lost 2 bases, and 5 bases lay in between. Germline values: CDR1 SGHNT, CDR2 YENEEA. The CDR3 protein is CASSLDRTYEQYF. CDR3 in DNA: TGTGCCAGCAGCTTAGATAGGACCTACGAGCAGTACTTC.

V and J are TRBV5-1 and TRBJ2-3, with 9 bases fitting TRBD2. Germline CDR1 is SGHRS and CDR2 is YFSETQ. The CDR3 consists of 13 residues. J lost 5 bases, V lost 4 bases, and 2 bases had no gene match. The CDR3 sequence is CASSVSGGDTQYF. CDR3 nucleotide sequence: TGCGCCAGCAGCGTTAGCGGGGGAGATACGCAGTATTTT. The whole variable domain, remainder taken from reference TRBV5-1 and TRBJ2-3, is KAGVTQTPRYLIKTRGQQVTLSCSPISGHRSVSWYQQTPGQGLQFLFEYFSETQRNKGNFPGRFSGRQFSNSRSEMNVSTLELGDSALYLCASSVSGGDTQYFGPGTRLTVL.

The chain couples TRBV27 to TRBJ1-5; D remains unclear. CDR1 and CDR2 (germline): MNHEY, SMNVEV (reference sequence). V lost 7 bases and J 0 bases, leaving 16 bases between the germline ends. The CDR3 sequence is 16 residues long. The CDR3 region has the DNA TGTGCCAGCAACCCCGATCCTCTTAATAGCAATCAGCCCCAGCATTTT. Translation: CASNPDPLNSNQPQHF.

The genes are TRBV9 and TRBJ2-1; possible D gene TRBD2, 5 bases. The CDR3 spans 13 residues. V was shortened by 4 bases and J by 8 bases, with 13 bases between the two germline ends. Germline V gives CDR1 SGDLS, CDR2 YYNGEE. CDR3 nucleotide sequence: TGTGCCAGCAGCCAAAGGTACGGGGATGAGCAGTTCTTC. Amino acid sequence: CASSQRYGDEQFF.